Sequencing of this T cell receptor beta chain was carried out in a study of OX40 agonist ivuxolimab in advanced cancers. Profiled with immunoSEQ multiplex PCR; TCRdb holds only in-frame clones, not every one. The repertoire holds about 15,000 clones, with 60% to 80% as singletons. By its share, this clone is medium-sized. Germline V gives CDR1 MNHEY, CDR2 SMNVEV (reference sequence). CDR3 length equals 14 residues. V shed 5 bases and J shed 0 bases, with 8 bases lying between them. This chain joins TRBV27 and TRBJ1-5; a weak D match, TRBD1 (5 bases). The TCR comes from an adult with an advanced solid tumor such as melanoma, head and neck, liver or kidney cancer. Sequences were derived from CD4+ or CD8+ T cells sorted from blood, sampled in a trial of the OX40 agonist ivuxolimab. The CDR3 DNA is TGTGCCAGCAGTACGACAGATAGCAATCAGCCCCAGCATTTT. This translates into CASSTTDSNQPQHF.